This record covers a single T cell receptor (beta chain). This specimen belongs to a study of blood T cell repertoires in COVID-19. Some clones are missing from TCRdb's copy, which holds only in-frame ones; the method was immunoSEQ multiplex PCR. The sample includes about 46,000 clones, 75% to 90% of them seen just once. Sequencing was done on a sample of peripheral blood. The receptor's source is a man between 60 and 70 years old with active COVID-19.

The CDR3 DNA is TGTGCCTGGAGTGTAGGACAGGGGAGCACAGATACGCAGTATTTT. It is translated as CAWSVGQGSTDTQYF. The chain carries TRBV30 and TRBJ2-3, with 9 bases identical to TRBD1. With 0 bases clipped from V and 0 bases from J, the junction kept 1 base outside the gene matches. From germline, CDR1 is GTSNPN and CDR2 SVGIG (reference sequence). This CDR3 has 15 amino acids.